This TCR beta chain was observed in a study of blood T cell repertoires in COVID-19 (dated by TCRdb to 2020 to 2022). Regarding the study in general: Collaborator samples came from the United States, Italy and Spain and covered acute and convalescent phases of COVID-19. The material from the prospective study consisted of cDNA or gDNA derived from T cells, B-cell-depleted T cells, or PBMCs. Deeply sampled blood TCRbeta repertoires from subjects exposed to, actively infected with, or recovered from COVID-19 were included in the dataset. The repertoires were released in a freely available public database meant as a resource for research on the immune response to SARS-CoV-2. Samples were obtained from the ongoing ImmuneRACE study (first 160 participants) and from over a thousand subjects provided by 6 global collaborators. Sample metadata almost always included a de-identified subject ID, COVID-19 status, age in years and sex. Where available, HLA class I and class II types were obtained from metadata supplied by the sample provider rather than from assay-based typing.

The collaborating institutions used their own protocols to collect whole blood in K2EDTA tubes. For TCRbeta analysis, collaborators shipped samples as frozen whole blood, isolated PBMCs, or DNA extracted from either of those sample types. TCRbeta CDR3 regions were amplified from genomic DNA by means of the immunoSEQ Assay, a bias-controlled multiplex PCR. The paper's data handling went like this. Within the assay, amplification of reference gene primers was used to estimate how many nucleated cells each sample contained. Sequence reads were collapsed and filtered to measure the absolute abundance of every unique TCRbeta CDR3 rearrangement. Productive Simpson clonality was computed per sample as the square root of Simpson's diversity index over productive rearrangements. As stored in TCRdb, this immuneACCESS dataset retains in-frame rearrangements with V and J assigned. A fraction of the clones does not appear; measured against another copy, unresolved V genes explain less than half of the discrepancy, and the remainder lacks a known reason. Clonal size and the V and J genes are those of that table, whereas D and trimming came from the DNA. The sample records roughly 200,000 clones, 70% to 90% of which are singletons. Together, the top ten hold approximately 11% of the sample.

Trimming takes 2 bases from V and 11 bases from J, and the germline ends sit 22 bases apart. Inclusive of the bounding cysteine and phenylalanine, the CDR3 is 16 residues long. Only CDR3 DNA remains: 48 bases, in frame from the first base. From the germline V gene, CDR1 is MNHNS and CDR2 is SASEGT. About this clone itself: Its specific antigen is unknown. Base qualities are not provided; no much larger clone lies one nucleotide away.

The research as a whole found: Clinical and demographic metadata were provided uncurated, with the amount varying by source and participant.

The receptor was derived from a human donor with active or convalescent COVID-19. The donor label of this sample is uncertain. The V gene is TRBV6-1 and the J gene is TRBJ1-5; a tentative D match to TRBD1 spans 5 bases. The material sequenced was peripheral blood. DNA sequence: TGTGCCAGCAGTGAACCGGGACTGGCGACGAGGTTGGCCCAGCATTTT. Protein translation: CASSEPGLATRLAQHF.